This T cell receptor beta chain was sequenced in a study of monozygotic twins with inflammatory bowel disease. The study's findings and limits: IBD patients had lower TCRbeta diversity (inverse Simpson) than healthy co-twins. The analysis failed to separate different T cell subtypes.

The CDR3 runs to 13 residues. Germline V gene data show CDR1 as SGHRS and CDR2 as YFSETQ. The authors drew approximately 2.3 ml of blood from each donor. The unique tags termed UMIs, each holding a 6-nucleotide sample barcode, were added by means of template switching. One entry per CDR3 protein, without DNA, is what TCRdb gives after re-calling the 5' RACE reads. The repertoire table contains approximately 380,000 distinct CDR3 sequences. Details on this clonotype: Its specificity is unknown.

This receptor was obtained from a human donor with ulcerative colitis or Crohn's disease, or a healthy co-twin of an affected twin (not recorded which). The sequenced sample consisted of blood. The chain links TRBV5-1 to TRBJ1-1. CDR3 loop: CASSISMNTEAFF.